This paragraph covers one T cell receptor (beta chain) sequence. CDR1 is LGHNA and CDR2 is YSLEER in the germline V gene. The V and J ends lost 3 bases and 1 base, in that order; junction bases with no gene match: 4. The CDR3 covers 15 residues. Random hexamers primed reverse transcription of roughly 0.5 to 1 ug RNA. One entry per CDR3 protein, called by TCRdb with MiXCR from the immunoSEQ multiplex PCR reads. The sample has a few hundred thousand distinct CDR3 sequences, almost 85% seen once; the top ten hold 0.21%. These data are taken from a study of CD8 T cells in Susac syndrome. The sample taken for sequencing was CD8+ T cells from PBMCs. J is TRBJ2-7 and V is TRBV4-3; 9 nucleotides match TRBD1. The sequence was collected from a human donor with multiple sclerosis. Here the CDR3 DNA reads TGCGCCAGCAGCCAGGGGGACAGGGAGTCCTACGAGCAGTACTTC. Amino acids: CASSQGDRESYEQYF.